This T cell receptor beta chain was captured by sequencing in a study of blood T cells in healthy people across ages. This clonotype was recorded a few times. Isolating PBMCs gave at least 6.5 million of these cells per sample. A minimum of 6 micrograms of total RNA was extracted per sample. Next came a second PCR, run for 7 to 11 cycles, which used a sample-barcoded 5' primer along with a J-beta primer mix. TCRdb independently ran MiXCR on the 5' RACE reads; one entry per CDR3 protein. The sample includes 710,000 or so distinct CDR3 sequences, about 24% of them seen just once. V was shortened by 4 bases and J by 3 bases, with 12 bases between the two germline ends. CDR3 length: 14 amino acids. The germline V gene encodes CDR1 SGHRS and CDR2 YFSETQ.

Sequenced sample: blood. The receptor was isolated from an older man in good health. V is TRBV5-1 and J is TRBJ2-3; weak D call: TRBD1 (6 bases). CDR3 sequence: CASSPGTFTDTQYF. As DNA, the CDR3 is TGCGCCAGCAGCCCTGGGACATTTACAGATACGCAGTATTTT.